This T cell receptor beta chain was observed in a study of blood T cells in healthy people across ages. Primed by a sample-barcoded 5' primer and a J-beta primer mix, a second PCR proceeded for 7 to 11 cycles. Every sample returned 2.5 million or more CDR3-containing paired-end reads. TCRdb re-derived calls from the 5' RACE reads in MiXCR, one entry per CDR3 protein. Among over 1.5 million distinct CDR3 sequences, less than 50% were seen once, and the ten largest hold approximately 2%. This clonotype appeared a few times. The CDR3 loop spans 15 amino acids. V was pared by 3 bases and J by 1 base, with 10 bases between. Germline V gives CDR1 MNHEY, CDR2 SMNVEV (reference sequence).

The rearrangement uses TRBV27 and TRBJ2-1, with a weak D call TRBD1 (6 bases). This clonotype was obtained from a middle-aged woman in good health. Sequencing was carried out using blood. This chain's CDR3 is CASSFNRASYNEQFF. The CDR3 coding sequence is TGTGCCAGCAGTTTCAACAGGGCATCCTACAATGAGCAGTTCTTC.